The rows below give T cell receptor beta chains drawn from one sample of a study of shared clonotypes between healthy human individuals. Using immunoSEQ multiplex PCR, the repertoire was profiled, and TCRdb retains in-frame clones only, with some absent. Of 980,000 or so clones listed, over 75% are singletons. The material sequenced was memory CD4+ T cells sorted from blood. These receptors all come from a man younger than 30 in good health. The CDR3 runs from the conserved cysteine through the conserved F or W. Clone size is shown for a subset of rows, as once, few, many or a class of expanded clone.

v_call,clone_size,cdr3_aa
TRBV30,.,CAWGGQGNSPLHF
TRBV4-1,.,CASSQDPSGSAYEQYF
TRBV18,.,CASSPPTLQGLTAFF
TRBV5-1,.,CASSPGTGNNEQYF
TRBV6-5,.,CASSSTLAMVYTF
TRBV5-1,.,CASSLVTGPQETQYF
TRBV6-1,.,CASSVGVLAKNIQYF
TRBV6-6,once,CASSRQEEAFF
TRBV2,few,CASTYMGGVSTDTQYF
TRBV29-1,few,CSVEVGSSYNSPLHF
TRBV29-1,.,CSAIGSPPNYGYTF
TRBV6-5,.,CASRAGTQNTDTQYF
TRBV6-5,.,CASSYQGGYTF
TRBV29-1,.,CSVGTVEAFF
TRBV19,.,CASSIVWNTGELFF
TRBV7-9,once,CASSLGSGRAYEQYF
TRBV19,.,CASRRTSGGAFHEQFF
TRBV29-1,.,CSVEARVATRQGAKDGYTF
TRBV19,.,CASKAGNTGELFF
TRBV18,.,CASSPFTNDNEQFF
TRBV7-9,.,CASSLAGRGNIQYF
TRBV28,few,CASRRQSSGQPQHF
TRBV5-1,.,CASLGLAGSYNEQFF
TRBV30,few,CAWSVLGQPQHF
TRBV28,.,CASSPNGQGAIYGYTF
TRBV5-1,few,CASRPGTGRYEQYF